This T cell receptor (beta chain) was recovered during a study of T cell responses to AZD1222 COVID-19 vaccine. The assay was immunoSEQ multiplex PCR, and TCRdb's table has in-frame clones only and misses some. The profile covers more than 110,000 clones, with more than 85% appearing a single time and less than 4.5% taken by the ten largest. The J segment lost 2 bases and the V segment lost 5 bases, leaving 6 bases of the junction unmatched. This CDR3 has 15 residues. Germline CDR1 MNHEY, CDR2 SVGAGI. General study results and limits: Donors were largely white British and mainly female; clonal diversity was possibly underestimated.

With respect to this clone: Its target is unknown.

J is TRBJ2-3 and V is TRBV6-5; 8 bases are shared with TRBD1. The specimen was peripheral blood, collected on day 0 of AZD1222 vaccination. This receptor was taken from an adult in good health. The CDR3 nucleotides are TGTGCCAGCAGTCCGACAGGGGCAATCACAGATACGCAGTATTTT. Encoded protein: CASSPTGAITDTQYF.